A selection of T cell receptor beta chains follows, all from one sample in a study of T cell responses to AZD1222 COVID-19 vaccine. Repertoires were generated with immunoSEQ multiplex PCR, while TCRdb's copy carries only in-frame clones and drops some. There are 150,000 to 200,000 clones in the sample; about 90% occur only once, and 1% to 1.5% lies in the top ten. Material: peripheral blood, obtained 28 days after the second AZD1222 dose. Receptors originate from an adult who received the AZD1222 COVID-19 vaccine. Each CDR3 is given with its conserved first and last residue. Fields, in order: clone size, V gene, D gene, J gene, CDR3 protein, CDR3 DNA. The D gene is left open where the match is weak. Size tells how often a clone was seen (once, few, many) or the class of an expanded clone, and some rows leave it out.

NA	TRBV24-1	NA	TRBJ1-5	CATSDGPRVSNQPQHF	TGTGCCACCAGTGATGGTCCAAGGGTGAGCAATCAGCCCCAGCATTTT
NA	TRBV28	TRBD1	TRBJ2-3	CASGQGGSTDTQYF	TGTGCCAGCGGACAAGGGGGCTCCACAGATACGCAGTATTTT
NA	TRBV3-1/TRBV3-2	NA	TRBJ2-3	CASSQVDSVSRAQYF	TGTGCCAGCAGCCAAGTTGACTCTGTCTCCCGGGCGCAGTATTTT
NA	TRBV5-4	TRBD2	TRBJ2-7	CASSSGLAGVDEQYF	TGTGCCAGCAGCTCCGGACTAGCGGGAGTCGACGAGCAGTACTTC
NA	TRBV6-5	TRBD2	TRBJ2-7	CASSYQRGLLTEQYF	TGTGCCAGCAGTTACCAGCGGGGACTGCTTACCGAGCAGTACTTC
NA	TRBV6-5	TRBD1	TRBJ1-1	CASSYSIGQVTEAFF	TGTGCCAGCAGTTACTCGATAGGACAGGTCACTGAAGCTTTCTTT
NA	TRBV2	NA	TRBJ2-7	CASRTYEQYF	TGTGCCAGCAGGACCTACGAGCAGTACTTC
NA	TRBV6-2/TRBV6-3	TRBD2	TRBJ2-5	CASSYYDLAGGLWETQYF	TGTGCCAGCAGTTACTACGATCTAGCGGGGGGGCTTTGGGAGACCCAGTACTTC
NA	TRBV13	TRBD1	TRBJ1-2	CASSVRTGGWGYTF	TGTGCCAGCAGCGTGAGGACAGGGGGCTGGGGCTACACCTTC
NA	TRBV3-1/TRBV3-2	TRBD2	TRBJ2-5	CASSQQRGGQETQYF	TGTGCCAGCAGCCAACAGCGGGGGGGACAAGAGACCCAGTACTTC
once	TRBV7-8	NA	TRBJ1-1	CASSRTVDTEAFF	TGTGCCAGCAGCCGGACGGTTGACACTGAAGCTTTCTTT
NA	TRBV28	NA	TRBJ1-2	CASSPPPGNYGYTF	TGTGCCAGCAGTCCCCCGCCAGGGAACTATGGCTACACCTTC
NA	TRBV27	TRBD2	TRBJ2-2	CASSLPGLAAGELFF	TGTGCCAGCAGTTTACCTGGACTAGCGGCCGGGGAGCTGTTTTTT
NA	TRBV9	TRBD2	TRBJ2-7	CASSVGLAGGYEQYF	TGTGCCAGCAGCGTTGGACTAGCGGGAGGCTACGAGCAGTACTTC
NA	TRBV6-1	NA	TRBJ1-1	CASSERENTEAFF	TGTGCCAGCAGTGAACGAGAGAACACTGAAGCTTTCTTT
NA	TRBV11-2	NA	TRBJ1-3	CASSLLGNTIYF	TGTGCCAGCAGCTTGCTAGGAAACACCATATATTTT
NA	TRBV14	NA	TRBJ1-4	CASSSLTSLNEKLFF	TGTGCCAGCAGCTCACTCACGTCACTTAATGAAAAACTGTTTTTT
NA	TRBV7-3	NA	TRBJ1-1	CASSFQGPTEAFF	TGTGCCAGCAGCTTTCAGGGTCCCACTGAAGCTTTCTTT
once	TRBV30	NA	TRBJ1-3	CAWRLSGNTIYF	TGTGCCTGGAGGTTGAGCGGAAACACCATATATTTT
NA	TRBV11-2	TRBD2	TRBJ2-2	CASSPTLGGSTGELFF	TGTGCCAGCAGCCCAACACTGGGAGGGTCCACCGGGGAGCTGTTTTTT
NA	TRBV6-2/TRBV6-3	TRBD1	TRBJ1-1	CASSYLDRVRTEAFF	TGTGCCAGCAGTTACCTTGACAGGGTGAGAACTGAAGCTTTCTTT
NA	TRBV28	TRBD2	TRBJ2-2	CASSTLGIAGDNTGELFF	TGTGCCAGCAGTACACTAGGGATAGCGGGGGATAACACCGGGGAGCTGTTTTTT
NA	TRBV10-1	NA	TRBJ2-7	CASSESLGGSYEQYF	TGCGCCAGCAGTGAGTCTTTGGGGGGATCCTACGAGCAGTACTTC
NA	TRBV5-1	NA	TRBJ1-1	CASSLEGSKNTEAFF	TGCGCCAGCAGCTTGGAGGGCAGCAAGAACACTGAAGCTTTCTTT
NA	TRBV5-1	NA	TRBJ1-3	CASSLTPAGSGNTIYF	TGCGCCAGCAGCTTGACCCCCGCGGGCTCTGGAAACACCATATATTTT
NA	TRBV4-3	TRBD1	TRBJ1-2	CASSQDLYRAGGSNYGYTF	TGCGCCAGCAGCCAAGATCTCTACCGGGCAGGGGGCAGTAACTATGGCTACACCTTC
NA	TRBV19	NA	TRBJ2-1	CASSIAQGYNEQFF	TGTGCCAGTAGTATAGCACAGGGTTACAATGAGCAGTTCTTC
NA	TRBV7-9	NA	TRBJ2-7	CASSLWDSTGRSAEQYF	TGTGCCAGCAGCTTATGGGACTCGACAGGGCGGTCTGCCGAGCAGTACTTC
NA	TRBV4-1	NA	TRBJ1-1	CASSSPGTSQRWAFF	TGCGCCAGCAGCTCCCCAGGGACGTCCCAGCGGTGGGCTTTCTTT
NA	TRBV6-4	NA	TRBJ2-3	CASSGTDTDTQYF	TGTGCCAGCAGTGGGACAGACACAGATACGCAGTATTTT
NA	TRBV9	TRBD1	TRBJ2-7	CASSPYDRAHEQYF	TGTGCCAGCAGCCCATACGACAGGGCACACGAGCAGTACTTC
NA	TRBV18	NA	TRBJ1-6	CASSPARDGGVPLHF	TGTGCCAGCTCACCAGCGCGGGACGGTGGAGTTCCCCTCCACTTT
NA	TRBV19	TRBD2	TRBJ2-4	CACGGDWENIQYF	TGTGCCTGCGGGGGGGATTGGGAAAACATTCAGTACTTC
NA	TRBV27	TRBD1	TRBJ1-2	CASSVGTGYGYTF	TGTGCCAGCAGTGTAGGGACAGGCTATGGCTACACCTTC
NA	TRBV23-1	NA	TRBJ1-2	CASSQSEHSRRYGYTF	TGCGCCAGCAGTCAATCTGAACACTCCCGTCGGTATGGCTACACCTTC
NA	TRBV7-8	NA	TRBJ2-1	CASTRVAGNEQFF	TGTGCCTCTACAAGGGTCGCAGGCAATGAGCAGTTCTTC
NA	TRBV28	NA	TRBJ1-2	CASSFRGTLYGYTF	TGTGCCAGCAGTTTCCGGGGGACTCTCTATGGCTACACCTTC
NA	TRBV4-2	TRBD2	TRBJ2-5	CASSQPRGDPQETQYF	TGTGCCAGCAGCCAACCGCGGGGGGACCCCCAAGAGACCCAGTACTTC
NA	TRBV15	TRBD1	TRBJ1-1	CATSRGDGTVNTEAFF	TGTGCCACCAGCAGAGGGGATGGGACAGTGAACACTGAAGCTTTCTTT
NA	TRBV5-1	TRBD1	TRBJ1-1	CASSLHDRGTEAFF	TGCGCCAGCAGCTTGCATGACAGGGGCACTGAAGCTTTCTTT